This T cell receptor (beta chain) was retrieved from a study of blood T cell repertoires in COVID-19. Study details: Collection of acute and convalescent COVID-19 samples took place in the United States, Italy and Spain. Sources were T cells, B-cell-depleted T cells, or PBMCs; the material itself was cDNA or gDNA.

Losses at the gene ends were 5 bases for V and 5 bases for J; bases not matched to a gene: 8. The CDR3 length is 15 residues. Germline CDR1 and CDR2: MNHEY and SVGAGI. In the authors' workflow: Estimation of nucleated cell counts relied on the amplification of reference gene primers. Assay used: immunoSEQ multiplex PCR; TCRdb lists only in-frame clones, some missing. The V and J calls and clone size were taken over from that table, and D and trimming were inferred from the DNA. The table lists under 250,000 clones, 80% of them singletons. This chain joins TRBV6-5 and TRBJ1-4; TRBD1 agrees at 7 bases. Sequenced sample: peripheral blood. The receptor's source is a human donor in a cohort sampled during active COVID-19. CDR3: CASSPRQGRNEKLFF. The CDR3 nucleotides are TGTGCCAGCAGTCCGCGACAGGGTAGGAATGAAAAACTGTTTTTT.